The rows below give T cell receptor beta chains drawn from one sample of a study of cytomegalovirus exposure and HLA in healthy donors. The assay was immunoSEQ multiplex PCR, and TCRdb's table has in-frame clones only and misses some. Of 90,000 to 95,000 clones in the sample, more than 70% were seen once. The specimen sequenced was PBMCs. The receptors come from a male donor in good health and CMV-seropositive. Each CDR3 is given with its conserved first and last residue. Fields, in order: V gene, J gene, clone size, D gene, CDR3 DNA, CDR3 protein. D genes are given only for firm matches. Clone size is given for some rows only: seen once, a few or many times, or a class if the clone is expanded.

TRBV7-8	TRBJ2-3	once	-	TGTGCCAGCCGCCAGGGAGGATTGGATACGCAGTATTTT	CASRQGGLDTQYF
TRBV29-1	TRBJ1-4	-	-	TGCAGCGTGGCAGACAAGTTAGGTGAAAAACTGTTTTTT	CSVADKLGEKLFF
TRBV27	TRBJ2-3	-	-	TGTGCCAGCAGTTTAATCCAGGGTAGCACAGATACGCAGTATTTT	CASSLIQGSTDTQYF
TRBV7-6	TRBJ2-7	-	TRBD1	TGTGCCAGCAGCGAAGACAGGGGCTTCTACGAGCAGTACTTC	CASSEDRGFYEQYF
TRBV10-2	TRBJ1-2	-	TRBD1	TGCGCCAGCACCGGACAGGGCCTTAACTATGGCTACACCTTC	CASTGQGLNYGYTF
TRBV5-1	TRBJ2-5	-	-	TGCGCCAGCAGCCCCACCCAACGCGGGGAGACCCAGTACTTC	CASSPTQRGETQYF
TRBV30	TRBJ2-7	-	-	TGTGCCTGGAGTAGTACAGACGAGCAGTACTTC	CAWSSTDEQYF
TRBV16	TRBJ1-5	once	-	TGTGCCAGCAGCCCAGGGTCGTGGAATCAGCCCCAGCATTTT	CASSPGSWNQPQHF
TRBV7-9	TRBJ1-2	few	TRBD1	TGTGCCAGCAGCACCTCAAGACAGGGGGAAGGCTATGGCTACACCTTC	CASSTSRQGEGYGYTF
TRBV10-2	TRBJ2-7	-	-	TGCGCCAGTAGGGACCCAGGGGTGGGGGAGCAGTACTTC	CASRDPGVGEQYF
TRBV7-9	TRBJ2-3	-	-	TGTGCCAGCAGCCCGGGACAATACACAGATACGCAGTATTTT	CASSPGQYTDTQYF
TRBV2	TRBJ1-4	-	-	TGTGCCAGCACCGGGCAGGGGTCAACTAATGAAAAACTGTTTTTT	CASTGQGSTNEKLFF
TRBV6-5	TRBJ2-1	-	-	TGTGCCAGCAAACGGTCTAGCAGCGCCTACAATGAGCAGTTCTTC	CASKRSSSAYNEQFF
TRBV6-1	TRBJ2-7	-	TRBD1	TGTGCCAGCAGTGGGGGACAGGGGTCCTTTATCTACGAGCAGTACTTC	CASSGGQGSFIYEQYF
TRBV2	TRBJ1-2	-	TRBD1	TGTGCCACCAGTGGCGGGACAGGGGCCAACTATGGCTACACCTTC	CATSGGTGANYGYTF
TRBV5-1	TRBJ1-1	-	-	TGCGCCAGCAGCCTCACAGGAGCGAACACTGAAGCTTTCTTT	CASSLTGANTEAFF
TRBV18	TRBJ1-4	few	TRBD1	TGTGCCAGCTCCCTAAACAGGGGCGCTAATGAAAAACTGTTTTTT	CASSLNRGANEKLFF
TRBV29-1	TRBJ1-2	-	-	TGCAGCGTACGACGGGAAACAGCTAACTATGGCTACACCTTC	CSVRRETANYGYTF
TRBV5-1	TRBJ1-6	-	TRBD1	TGCGCCAGCAGCTCCATAATGGGACAGAGGGAGAGTTCACCCCTCCACTTT	CASSSIMGQRESSPLHF
TRBV5-1	TRBJ2-7	-	TRBD1	TGCGCCAGCAGCTTGCCTGGGACAGGGGAGTTCTCCTACGAGCAGTACTTC	CASSLPGTGEFSYEQYF
TRBV15	TRBJ2-5	-	TRBD2	TGTGCCACCAGCAGAGAGGGGACTAGCGGGGGGGCGATGAAGACCCAGTACTTC	CATSREGTSGGAMKTQYF
TRBV5-4	TRBJ2-2	-	-	TGTGCCAGCAGCTTGGTCAGTGGGGAGCTGTTTTTT	CASSLVSGELFF
TRBV7-6	TRBJ2-3	-	TRBD2	TGTGCCAGCAGCTTAGGGCTAGCGGGGGGGTCGGCAGATACGCAGTATTTT	CASSLGLAGGSADTQYF
TRBV19	TRBJ2-7	-	TRBD2	TGTGCCAGTAGTACTGTAGCGGGTCGCTACGAGCAGTACTTC	CASSTVAGRYEQYF
TRBV5-1	TRBJ1-1	-	TRBD1	TGCGCCAGCAGCTCGTCGACAGGGGGCATGAACACTGAAGCTTTCTTT	CASSSSTGGMNTEAFF
TRBV9	TRBJ2-1	once	TRBD2	TGTGCCAGCAGCGGAACAGAAGCGGGGAGCTCCTACAATGAGCAGTTCTTC	CASSGTEAGSSYNEQFF
TRBV27	TRBJ2-3	-	TRBD1	TGTGCCAGCGAGAACCCGGGACAGGGAATTGGTACGCAGTATTTT	CASENPGQGIGTQYF
TRBV29-1	TRBJ2-2	-	-	TGCAGCGTTGGACAGAGCACCGGGGAGCTGTTTTTT	CSVGQSTGELFF
TRBV19	TRBJ2-3	-	-	TGTGCCAGTAATCAGCGGATGCCCACAGATACGCAGTATTTT	CASNQRMPTDTQYF
TRBV7-6	TRBJ2-3	-	-	TGTGCCAGCAGCTTAGCGCAAGGGGCTAGCACAGATACGCAGTATTTT	CASSLAQGASTDTQYF
TRBV2	TRBJ2-5	-	TRBD1	TGTGCCAGCAGTGAAAACAGGGGGAGAGTGGAGACCCAGTACTTC	CASSENRGRVETQYF
TRBV2	TRBJ2-5	-	-	TGTGCCAGCAGTGAAGTTAGTGGGACAACAAAGGCCCAGTACTTC	CASSEVSGTTKAQYF
TRBV5-1	TRBJ2-7	-	TRBD2	TGCGCCAGCAGCTTGGCAGCGGGAACCTACGAGCAGTACTTC	CASSLAAGTYEQYF
TRBV13	TRBJ2-2	once	TRBD2	TGTGCCAGCAGAAGGACCGGGGGGGTAGCCGCCGGGGAGCTGTTTTTT	CASRRTGGVAAGELFF
TRBV5-4	TRBJ2-5	-	-	TGTGCCAGCAGCTTGCTAGGGGGGGCCGAGGAGACCCAGTACTTC	CASSLLGGAEETQYF
TRBV4-2	TRBJ2-1	-	-	TGTGCCAGCAGCCTTAGCCCGGCAGCGGATGAGCAGTTCTTC	CASSLSPAADEQFF
TRBV29-1	TRBJ2-5	few	-	TGCAGCTACAGGCTTGGGGAGACCCAGTACTTC	CSYRLGETQYF
TRBV28	TRBJ1-5	-	TRBD1	TGTGCCAGCAGTTTAGCGGACAGGGCTAGCAATCAGCCCCAGCATTTT	CASSLADRASNQPQHF
TRBV18	TRBJ1-2	-	TRBD1	TGTGCCAGCTCACCACCAGACCTTAACAGGGGTGTGAACTATGGCTACACCTTC	CASSPPDLNRGVNYGYTF
TRBV21-1	TRBJ2-1	-	-	TGTGCCAGCAGTCCGGCTAGCGGGGGGTCCAATGAGCAGTTCTTC	CASSPASGGSNEQFF
TRBV7-9	TRBJ2-5	-	-	TGTGCCAGCAGCCCAACAGGAAATCAAGAGACCCAGTACTTC	CASSPTGNQETQYF
TRBV28	TRBJ2-3	-	-	TGTGCCAGCAGTTTAGGCGCACAGAGCACAGATACGCAGTATTTT	CASSLGAQSTDTQYF
TRBV10-3	TRBJ2-5	-	-	TGTGCCATCAGTGCAGGGTTGGAGACCCAGTACTTC	CAISAGLETQYF
TRBV7-2	TRBJ2-7	-	TRBD2	TGTGCCAGCAGGTTGGGACTAGCAAGCTACGAGCAGTACTTC	CASRLGLASYEQYF
TRBV7-9	TRBJ1-3	once	-	TGTGCCAGCAGCTTGGACAACCTCTCTGGAAACACCATATATTTT	CASSLDNLSGNTIYF
TRBV6-1	TRBJ1-1	-	-	TGTGCCAGCAGAGTCACGGGGAGCACTGAAGCTTTCTTT	CASRVTGSTEAFF
TRBV5-1	TRBJ2-1	-	TRBD2	TGCGCCAGCAGCTTGCATTCTAGCGGGAGAGGGAATAATGAGCAGTTCTTC	CASSLHSSGRGNNEQFF
TRBV7-2	TRBJ1-5	-	-	TGTGCCAGCAGCCCAGACCCAGGACTCCAGCCCCAGCATTTT	CASSPDPGLQPQHF
TRBV6-6	TRBJ2-5	-	TRBD2	TGTGCCAGCAGTTACTTGCGGGAGGCAGAGACCCAGTACTTC	CASSYLREAETQYF
TRBV19	TRBJ2-3	-	-	TGTGCCAGCGGTAAGACCGGGGGCACAGATACGCAGTATTTT	CASGKTGGTDTQYF
TRBV14	TRBJ1-1	-	-	TGTGCCAGCAGCCAAGATCTGGGGCAATTGAACACTGAAGCTTTCTTT	CASSQDLGQLNTEAFF
TRBV28	TRBJ1-1	-	-	TGTGCCAGCCTCTCTAACACTGAAGCTTTCTTT	CASLSNTEAFF
TRBV28	TRBJ1-5	-	-	TGTGCCAGCACCACCTATAGCAATCAGCCCCAGCATTTT	CASTTYSNQPQHF
TRBV5-4	TRBJ2-7	-	TRBD2	TGTGCCAGCAGCTTGGTCGGCAGCGGGAGGACCGAGCAGTACTTC	CASSLVGSGRTEQYF
TRBV7-8	TRBJ1-3	-	-	TGTGCCAGCAGCTTGTTCTTGAGCTCTGGAAACACCATATATTTT	CASSLFLSSGNTIYF